A single sample is the source of the 8 T cell receptor beta chains below, sequenced in a study of cytomegalovirus exposure and HLA in healthy donors. The primer mix had 60 Vbeta and 13 Jbeta primers. Measured with immunoSEQ multiplex PCR; TCRdb has only the in-frame clones, and not every one. Of roughly 95,000 clones in the sample, 60% to 85% are singletons; the top ten hold approximately 5.3%. Source material: PBMCs. The receptors derive from a man aged 30 to 39 in good health and CMV-seropositive.

This chain connects TRBV7-9 to TRBJ2-6; 9 bases are shared with TRBD1. The CDR3 is made up of 17 amino acids. Germline V gene data show CDR1 as SEHNR and CDR2 as FQNEAQ (reference sequence). The V and J ends lost 6 bases and 3 bases, in that order; junction bases with no gene match: 9. The CDR3 loop is CASSRTTGGGGANVLTF. Here the CDR3 DNA reads TGTGCCAGCAGTCGTACTACAGGGGGCGGTGGGGCCAACGTCCTGACTTTC.

This clone was found a few times. The chain joins TRBV13 to TRBJ1-4, with D tentatively TRBD1 (5 bases). Germline V gene data show CDR1 as PRHDT and CDR2 as FYEKMQ (reference sequence). This CDR3 is built from 15 residues. The V gene lost 0 bases and the J gene lost 0 bases, with 5 bases spanning the gap. CDR3 amino acids: CASSLGQATNEKLFF. For the CDR3, the DNA is TGTGCCAGCAGCTTAGGACAGGCAACTAATGAAAAACTGTTTTTT.

V and J are TRBV27 and TRBJ2-7, with TRBD2 as a possible D gene (6 bases). The CDR3 extends over 15 amino acids. Between the trimmed V and J ends, which lost 3 bases and 0 bases, there was a span of 12 bases. The germline CDR1 and CDR2 sequences are MNHEY and SMNVEV (reference sequence). The CDR3 DNA reads as TGTGCCAGCAGTTTGGGTGGAGGGCACTCCTACGAGCAGTACTTC. The encoded protein is CASSLGGGHSYEQYF.

This clone was detected once. This sequence joins TRBV9 and TRBJ1-2, with D perhaps matching TRBD1 (6 bases). V was trimmed by 1 base and J by 5 bases, leaving 9 bases between them. The CDR3 has 13 residues. The germline V gene encodes CDR1 SGDLS and CDR2 YYNGEE. The CDR3 DNA follows: TGTGCCAGCAGCGTAAGGCAGGGGTATGGCTACACCTTC. Translating it yields CASSVRQGYGYTF.

The chain employs TRBV28 and TRBJ1-2; D is possibly TRBD1 (6 bases). The CDR3 has 13 amino acids. V lost 6 bases and J 1 base, leaving 9 bases between the germline ends. In germline, CDR1 is MDHEN, CDR2 SYDVKM. CDR3 amino acids: CASRSRGNYGYTF. CDR3 coding DNA: TGTGCCAGCAGGTCCAGGGGTAACTATGGCTACACCTTC.

The chain employs TRBV28 and TRBJ1-1; D remains ambiguous. V lost 2 bases to trimming and J lost 5 bases, with 12 bases between them. CDR1 and CDR2 (germline): MDHEN, SYDVKM. The CDR3 sequence is 14 residues long. CDR3 amino acids: CASSLVKGGTEAFF. CDR3 nucleotide sequence: TGTGCCAGCAGTTTAGTAAAGGGAGGGACTGAAGCTTTCTTT. Drawing the rest from reference TRBV28 and TRBJ1-1, the complete variable domain is DVKVTQSSRYLVKRTGEKVFLECVQDMDHENMFWYRQDPGLGLRLIYFSYDVKMKEKGDIPEGYSVSREKKERFSLILESASTNQTSMYLCASSLVKGGTEAFFGQGTRLTVV.

This rearrangement joins TRBV4-2 to TRBJ2-1; 9 nucleotides match TRBD2. Germline V gene lookup returns CDR1 LGHNA and CDR2 YNFKEQ. Unmatched junction bases numbered 9, after V lost 0 bases and J lost 6 bases. CDR3 length: 17 residues. In DNA form, the CDR3 reads TGTGCCAGCAGCCAAGATCAAGCGGGAGGATCTCCCAATGAGCAGTTCTTC. This translates into CASSQDQAGGSPNEQFF.

This clone has only a few counts. Other DNA variants within this sample encode the same CDR3. The J gene is TRBJ1-1, the V gene TRBV6-6; D remains ambiguous. Trimming shortened V by 2 bases and J by 0 bases, and 7 bases separated the two germline ends. The CDR3 length is 14 residues. The germline gives CDR1 MNHNY, CDR2 SVGAGI (reference sequence). CDR3 sequence: CASSYRGMNTEAFF. CDR3 in DNA: TGTGCCAGCAGTTACCGAGGGATGAACACTGAAGCTTTCTTT.